Shown below are 26 T cell receptor beta chains from a single sample sequenced in a study of T cells in Graves' hyperthyroidism and ophthalmopathy. Researchers took RNA transcripts and amplified the TCR beta CDR3 regions from them. The study used the HTBI primer set for a first-round RT-PCR of the TCR CDR3. TCRdb analysed the multiplex PCR reads with MiXCR anew, one entry per CDR3 protein. Counted here are 650,000 to 850,000 distinct CDR3 sequences, around 20% occurring once; the ten biggest clones make up 15% to 20%. Sequenced input: blood. Receptors originate from a woman aged 45-60 years with Graves' hyperthyroidism that later progressed to Graves' ophthalmopathy.

The chain employs TRBV15 and TRBJ2-1; D is possibly TRBD1 (6 bases). Germline V lookup: CDR1 LNHNV, CDR2 YYDKDF (reference sequence). The CDR3 totals 17 residues. The ends were cut back, 0 bases at V and 3 bases at J, with 15 bases in the middle. CDR3 amino acids: CATSRDPPRDNYNEQFF. The CDR3 nucleotides are TGTGCCACCAGCAGAGACCCCCCAAGGGACAACTACAATGAGCAGTTCTTC.

The table lists this clonotype with a few counts. This chain links TRBV7-9 with TRBJ2-5, with D uncertain. The CDR3 is 12 residues long. The V end was cut by 3 bases, the J end by 5 bases, with 7 bases between. From germline, CDR1 is SEHNR and CDR2 FQNEAQ (reference sequence). DNA for the CDR3: TGTGCCAGCAGCTTGAGGTCTGAGACCCAGTACTTC. It yields the protein CASSLRSETQYF.

Many counts were recorded for this clonotype. This sequence joins TRBV2 and TRBJ1-4; possible D gene TRBD1, 6 bases. Deletions cut 6 bases from V and 7 bases from J, with 15 bases between. The CDR3 contains 14 residues. Germline V gives CDR1 SNHLY, CDR2 FYNNEI. CDR3 in DNA: TGTGCCAGCAGGGCACAGGGAAGTAGTGAAAAACTGTTTTTT. Translating gives CASRAQGSSEKLFF. The whole variable domain, remainder taken from reference TRBV2 and TRBJ1-4, is EPEVTQTPSHQVTQMGQEVILRCVPISNHLYFYWYRQILGQKVEFLVSFYNNEISEKSEIFDDQFSVERPDGSNFTLKIRSTKLEDSAMYFCASRAQGSSEKLFFGSGTQLSVL.

This clonotype was seen at least ten times. V usage is TRBV3-1 and J usage is TRBJ2-5, with 7 bases aligning to TRBD2. Germline lookup yields CDR1 LGHDT and CDR2 YNNKEL (reference sequence). V gave up 1 base and J gave up 5 bases; unmatched junction bases: 10. The CDR3 is 16 residues long. The CDR3 nucleotides read TGTGCCAGCAGCCAAGGACGGATCACCGGGGGGGAGACCCAGTACTTC. This gives the protein CASSQGRITGGETQYF.

The V gene is TRBV9, the J gene TRBJ1-1; no reliable D call. Germline V gene data show CDR1 as SGDLS and CDR2 as YYNGEE. V dropped 5 bases and J dropped 3 bases, with 20 bases sitting between them. The length of the CDR3 is 16 residues. CDR3 sequence (DNA): TGTGCCAGCAGGCCCCGAAAGACGGTCGGGGACACTGAAGCTTTCTTT. This encodes CASRPRKTVGDTEAFF.

In regard to this clonotype: A much bigger clone sits one base away, suggesting this may be a read error. This chain uses TRBV27 with TRBJ1-2; a possible D gene is TRBD1 (5 bases). This CDR3 has 12 amino acids. CDR1 is MNHEY and CDR2 is SMNVEV in the germline V gene (reference sequence). Trimming shortened V by 5 bases and J by 7 bases, and 11 bases separated the two germline ends. CDR3 sequence reads: CASSGAGPGYTF. The DNA for the CDR3 is TGTGCCAGCAGTGGGGCAGGGCCTGGCTACACCTTC.

The CDR3: CASSNRDSRLYGYTF. In nucleotides, the CDR3 is TGTGCCAGCAGCAACAGGGACAGCCGGCTATATGGCTACACCTTC. The chain uses TRBV3-1 and TRBJ1-2; 7 bases align to TRBD1. The CDR3 runs to 15 residues. Losses at the gene ends were 5 bases for V and 5 bases for J; bases not matched to a gene: 11. The germline V gene encodes CDR1 LGHDT and CDR2 YNNKEL (reference sequence).

For this clonotype: One end of the junction does not line up with germline, which may come from a read error. The J gene is TRBJ1-6, the V gene TRBV14; D unresolved. CDR3 length: 17 amino acids. Germline CDR1 is SGHDN and CDR2 is FVKESK. CDR3 protein: CASSQDLMYSYNSPHHF. CDR3 nucleotides: TGTGCCAGCAGCCAAGATCTAATGTACTCCTATAATTCACCCCACCACTTT. The variable domain in full, with the rest retrieved from reference TRBV14 and TRBJ1-6, is EAGVTQFPSHSVIEKGQTVTLRCDPISGHDNLYWYRRVMGKEIKFLLHFVKESKQDESGMPNNRFLAERTGGTYSTLKVQPAELEDSGVYFCASSQDLMYSYNSPHHFGNGTRLTVT.

This clonotype occurred a few times. The genes are TRBV20-1 and TRBJ2-7, with D possibly being TRBD2 (6 bases). Trimming removed 0 bases at V and 3 bases at J, with 15 bases between. Germline lookup yields CDR1 DFQATT and CDR2 SNEGSKA (reference sequence). The CDR3 loop spans 15 amino acids. This chain's CDR3 is CSARDFRTGDYEQYF. The CDR3 bases are TGCAGTGCTAGAGATTTCCGTACGGGGGACTACGAGCAGTACTTC.

The table lists this clonotype with many counts. The V gene is TRBV20-1, the J gene TRBJ1-4; 8 bases are a match to TRBD1. V was clipped by 6 bases and J by 7 bases; unmatched bases: 10. The CDR3 length is 14 residues. Germline V gene sequence: CDR1 DFQATT, CDR2 SNEGSKA (reference sequence). CDR3: CSALLQGEVEKLFF. The CDR3 DNA is TGCAGTGCGTTACTACAGGGGGAGGTTGAAAAACTGTTTTTT.

This clonotype was seen ten or more times. The J gene is TRBJ2-3, the V gene TRBV5-1, with 8 bases matching TRBD2. CDR3 size: 17 residues. The V segment lost 0 bases and the J segment 0 bases; nucleotides outside the gene matches: 6. Looked up from germline, CDR1 is SGHRS and CDR2 is YFSETQ. CDR3 in DNA: TGCGCCAGCAGCTTGGAGAGTAGCGGGATAAGCACAGATACGCAGTATTTT. Residues: CASSLESSGISTDTQYF.

The rearrangement uses TRBV9 and TRBJ1-6; 9 nucleotides match TRBD1. Germline assignment: CDR1 SGDLS and CDR2 YYNGEE. The CDR3 has 14 amino acids. Germline trimming cut 4 bases from V and 10 bases from J; bases unmatched to any gene: 6. This chain's CDR3 is CASSMGQGDSPLHF. CDR3 DNA sequence: TGTGCCAGCAGCATGGGACAGGGCGACTCACCCCTCCACTTT.

The chain recombines TRBV18 with TRBJ1-6; a weak D match, TRBD1 (6 bases). This CDR3 comprises 15 residues. CDR1 and CDR2 from the germline V gene are KGHSH and LQKENI. Deletions cut 3 bases from V and 10 bases from J, with 16 bases between. This chain's CDR3 is CASSPPSGGLSPLHF. The CDR3 nucleotides are TGTGCCAGCTCACCGCCTTCGGGGGGCCTGTCACCCCTCCACTTT.

V gene TRBV19 combines with J gene TRBJ1-6; a weak D match, TRBD1 (5 bases). CDR1 and CDR2 from the germline V gene are LNHDA and SQIVND (reference sequence). V dropped 0 bases and J dropped 9 bases, with 12 bases sitting between them. The CDR3 is 15 amino acids. The CDR3 DNA reads TGTGCCAGTAGTATAGACCGGGACGCCGCTTCACCCCTCCACTTT. It is translated as CASSIDRDAASPLHF.

This clonotype has just a few counts. The rearrangement uses TRBV6-1 and TRBJ1-2, with D unclear. The CDR3 runs to 17 residues. V was cut by 2 bases and J by 1 base, with 17 bases left in between. The germline gives CDR1 MNHNS, CDR2 SASEGT. CDR3 in amino acids: CASSESPPTRNNYGYTF. CDR3 in DNA: TGTGCCAGCAGTGAAAGCCCCCCGACTCGAAATAACTATGGCTACACCTTC.

The rearrangement uses TRBV5-6 and TRBJ1-6; 7 bases align to TRBD1. This CDR3 spans 15 amino acids. The trim removed 3 bases at V and 7 bases at J, leaving 7 bases unmatched. The germline V gene encodes CDR1 SGHDT and CDR2 YYEEEE. CDR3 sequence reads: CASSYKGAVNSPLHF. The CDR3 bases are TGTGCCAGCAGCTACAAGGGGGCTGTAAATTCACCCCTCCACTTT.

The chain has TRBV20-1 and TRBJ1-4; D remains ambiguous. Germline-derived CDR1 and CDR2 are DFQATT and SNEGSKA (reference sequence). With 3 bases removed from V and 0 bases from J, the gap between germline ends came to 5 bases. CDR3 size: 13 residues. Here the CDR3 DNA reads TGCAGTGCTAGTTTGCCAACTAATGAAAAACTGTTTTTT. It translates to CSASLPTNEKLFF.

This clonotype has a count of ten or more. The rearrangement uses TRBV12-3 or TRBV12-4 and TRBJ2-3; weak D call: TRBD1 (6 bases). The V end was cut by 7 bases, the J end by 5 bases, with 16 bases between. There are 14 residues in the CDR3. The CDR3 DNA reads TGTGCCAGCACCCTGGCCTACAGGGAAGATACGCAGTATTTT. Its translation: CASTLAYREDTQYF.

This rearrangement joins TRBV29-1 to TRBJ1-2; 9 bases fit TRBD1. CDR3 size: 14 residues. J lost 4 bases, V lost 3 bases, and 6 bases had no gene match. CDR1 is SQVTM, CDR2 ANQGSEA, per germline. Here the CDR3 reads CSVEPGQGVYGYTF. The CDR3 DNA sequence: TGCAGCGTTGAGCCGGGACAGGGTGTCTATGGCTACACCTTC. Full variable domain (missing parts from reference TRBV29-1 and TRBJ1-2): SAVISQKPSRDICQRGTSLTIQCQVDSQVTMMFWYRQQPGQSLTLIATANQGSEATYESGFVIDKFPISRPNLTFSTLTVSNMSPEDSSIYLCSVEPGQGVYGYTFGSGTRLTVV.

CDR3 sequence: CASTTSGSTNEKLFF. CDR3 DNA: TGTGCCAGCACCACCTCAGGTTCTACTAATGAAAAACTGTTTTTT. J is TRBJ1-4 and V is TRBV7-9; no definite D call. Germline lookup yields CDR1 SEHNR and CDR2 FQNEAQ (reference sequence). The length of the CDR3 is 15 residues. Trimming stripped 7 bases from V and 2 bases from J, with 14 bases between.

This clonotype turned up a few times. Likely a read error: the CDR3 ends without its conserved phenylalanine or tryptophan. The J gene is TRBJ1-2, the V gene TRBV2; D is unresolved. There are 11 residues in the CDR3. The germline CDR1 and CDR2 sequences are SNHLY and FYNNEI. Trimming stripped 5 bases from V and 2 bases from J, with 3 bases between. The CDR3 nucleotides are TGTGCCAGCAGTCGAAACTATGGCTACACCCTC. It is translated as CASSRNYGYTL.

In this sample, this clonotype turned up many times. Relative to the germline gene, one junction end is altered; a read error may explain this. The CDR3 here is CASSLEDTQYF. Written as DNA, the CDR3 is TGTGCCAGCAGCTTAGAGGATACGCAGTATTTT. The genes are TRBV12-3 or TRBV12-4 and TRBJ2-3; no clear D. The CDR3 length is 11 residues.

Many counts were recorded for this clonotype. The V gene is TRBV5-6, the J gene TRBJ1-3, with D possibly matching TRBD1 (5 bases). The CDR3 runs to 17 residues. V was shortened by 1 base and J by 0 bases, with 14 bases between the two germline ends. Germline CDR1 is SGHDT and CDR2 is YYEEEE. The DNA of the CDR3 is TGTGCCAGCAGCTTGCCTGACGACAGACCCTCTGGAAACACCATATATTTT. It encodes CASSLPDDRPSGNTIYF.

V is TRBV29-1 and J is TRBJ1-5, with 11 bases identical to TRBD1. CDR3 length: 13 amino acids. Germline-derived CDR1 and CDR2 are SQVTM and ANQGSEA. Trimming removed 7 bases from V and 4 bases from J; junction bases left unmatched: 3. The CDR3 DNA follows: TGCAGCGCGGGACAGGGGGTAAATCAGCCCCAGCATTTT. It specifies CSAGQGVNQPQHF.

This clonotype was observed many times. The chain joins TRBV6-1 to TRBJ1-1; D perhaps matches TRBD1 (5 bases). This CDR3 has 14 residues. Trimming took off 6 bases at V and 3 bases at J, with 14 bases between the two ends. The germline gives CDR1 MNHNS, CDR2 SASEGT. CDR3 DNA: TGTGCCAGCAGACCCGGCAGGGTCTACACTGAAGCTTTCTTT. Translated, it gives CASRPGRVYTEAFF.

This clonotype occurred a few times. This sequence joins TRBV6-2 or TRBV6-3 and TRBJ2-5, with 8 positions matching TRBD1. V was clipped by 5 bases and J by 2 bases; unmatched bases: 10. Germline V gene lookup returns CDR1 MNHEY and CDR2 SVGEGT. CDR3 size: 16 residues. The CDR3 nucleotides read TGTGCCAGCAGTGCCGGGACAGGTCTCGGTCAAGAGACCCAGTACTTC. This codes for CASSAGTGLGQETQYF.